A single sample is the source of the 21 T cell receptor beta chains below, sequenced in a study of blood T cell repertoires in COVID-19. Sequencing was performed with immunoSEQ multiplex PCR; in TCRdb, only in-frame clones are kept and a portion is missing. The sample contains approximately 100,000 clones, about two thirds of which appear only once. Sequencing used peripheral blood. The receptor source for this set is a human donor with acute or convalescent COVID-19. The donor label of this sample is uncertain.

The V call is TRBV6-5, the J call TRBJ2-3; 7 bases align to TRBD2. Trimming cost V 2 bases and J 4 bases; bases outside gene matches: 3. CDR1 and CDR2 (germline): MNHEY, SVGAGI. CDR3 length: 14 residues. CDR3 sequence (DNA): TGTGCCAGCAGTTACCGGGGGGAAGCAGATACGCAGTATTTT. It is translated as CASSYRGEADTQYF.

V and J are TRBV7-2 and TRBJ1-1; D perhaps matches TRBD1 (6 bases). This CDR3 spans 15 amino acids. Trimming shortened V by 5 bases and J by 4 bases, and 17 bases separated the two germline ends. Germline CDR1 SGHTA, CDR2 FQGNSA. CDR3 coding DNA: TGTGCCAGCAGCCCGGGGGGGGCAAGGGGCACTGAAGCTTTCTTT. As protein: CASSPGGARGTEAFF.

The rearrangement links TRBV9 to TRBJ1-1; D unclear. Per the germline V gene, CDR1 is SGDLS and CDR2 is YYNGEE. V was pared by 3 bases and J by 2 bases, with 8 bases between. The CDR3 runs to 13 residues. The CDR3: CASSGDFNTEAFF. Here the CDR3 DNA reads TGTGCCAGCAGCGGAGATTTCAACACTGAAGCTTTCTTT.

The J gene is TRBJ1-3, the V gene TRBV10-3; maybe TRBD1 (5 bases). The CDR3 has 16 amino acids. From germline, CDR1 is ENHRY and CDR2 SYGVKD. Between the trimmed V and J ends, which lost 2 bases and 4 bases, there was a span of 15 bases. The CDR3 bases are TGTGCCATCAGTGAGACACTCTGGGGCGGAGGAAACACCATATATTTT. Encoded protein: CAISETLWGGGNTIYF.

The chain couples TRBV5-1 to TRBJ1-2; D is perhaps TRBD1 (6 bases). CDR1 is SGHRS, CDR2 YFSETQ, per germline. V was shortened by 3 bases and J by 7 bases, with 7 bases between the two germline ends. This CDR3 is 11 amino acids long. DNA of the CDR3: TGCGCCAGCAGCTCAGGGGTTGGCTACACCTTC. Protein sequence: CASSSGVGYTF.

The V gene is TRBV5-1, the J gene TRBJ2-7, with 10 bases that match TRBD1. The CDR3 contains 14 residues. Germline V CDR1 and CDR2: SGHRS, YFSETQ. The junction had 7 bases not matched to a gene; V was cut back by 5 bases and J by 5 bases. CDR3 region: CASSPGDRGNEQYV. The CDR3 DNA reads TGCGCCAGCAGTCCGGGGGACAGGGGTAACGAGCAGTACGTC.

V usage is TRBV27 and J usage is TRBJ1-2, with 11 bases lining up with TRBD1. V shed 4 bases and J 6 bases; nucleotides not matched to a gene: 10. The CDR3 sequence is 16 residues long. Germline CDR1 is MNHEY and CDR2 is SMNVEV (reference sequence). The CDR3 reads CASSSYRTGGADGYTF. The CDR3 bases are TGTGCCAGCAGTTCTTACCGGACAGGGGGCGCGGATGGCTACACCTTC.

This chain joins TRBV19 and TRBJ2-6; 7 bases fit TRBD1. Germline CDR1 is LNHDA and CDR2 is SQIVND (reference sequence). This CDR3 region has 15 residues. CDR3 sequence: CDQNKGTAGANVLTF. As DNA, the CDR3 is TGTGATCAGAACAAAGGGACAGCTGGGGCCAACGTCCTGACTTTC.

The J gene is TRBJ2-5, the V gene TRBV10-2; 8 nucleotides align to TRBD2. This CDR3 spans 17 amino acids. CDR1 is WSHSY, CDR2 SAAADI, per germline. With V trimmed by 7 bases and J by 2 bases, 15 bases remained unmatched. The CDR3 is CASTDRRERGLQETQYF. The CDR3 bases are TGCGCCAGCACGGACCGCAGGGAGCGGGGGCTACAAGAGACCCAGTACTTC.

The chain is built from TRBV11-2 and TRBJ2-7, with D possibly being TRBD1 (5 bases). V was cut by 4 bases and J by 6 bases, with 19 bases left in between. Germline V gives CDR1 SGHAT, CDR2 FQNNGV. This CDR3 region has 15 residues. The CDR3 region has the DNA TGTGCCAGCAGCTCCAGGGTTGCCCCCTCTCTCGAGCAGTACTTC. The encoded protein is CASSSRVAPSLEQYF.

CDR3 in amino acids: CASSFEGNTEAFF. The CDR3 DNA reads as TGTGCCAGCAGCTTTGAGGGGAACACTGAAGCTTTCTTT. The rearrangement uses TRBV7-2 and TRBJ1-1, with D hard to call. Germline lookup yields CDR1 SGHTA and CDR2 FQGNSA. Trimming took 3 bases from V and 1 from J, leaving 6 bases between them. The CDR3 is 13 residues long.

The rearrangement joins TRBV6-6 to TRBJ2-1; 7 bases align to TRBD1. From germline, CDR1 is MNHNY and CDR2 SVGAGI (reference sequence). This CDR3 comprises 15 residues. V shed 6 bases and J 1 base; nucleotides not matched to a gene: 6. DNA for the CDR3: TGTGCCAGCAGCGAGACAGGGTTGTCCTACAATGAGCAGTTCTTC. Translated: CASSETGLSYNEQFF.

The V call is TRBV28, the J call TRBJ1-3, with 7 positions matching TRBD1. Germline CDR1 reads MDHEN; CDR2 reads SYDVKM. V was clipped by 6 bases and J by 3 bases; unmatched bases: 11. The CDR3 runs to 16 residues. In nucleotides, the CDR3 is TGTGCCAGCAGACGTGGAGGGACAGTAGTTGGAAACACCATATATTTT. Translated: CASRRGGTVVGNTIYF.

The chain couples TRBV9 to TRBJ2-5; TRBD2 aligns across 7 bases. CDR3 length: 17 residues. V dropped 0 bases and J dropped 3; count of bases not matched to a gene: 11. Germline V lookup: CDR1 SGDLS, CDR2 YYNGEE. CDR3 coding DNA: TGTGCCAGCAGCGTAGCTGGCCTAGCGGTTTTCAAAGAGACCCAGTACTTC. Its protein product is CASSVAGLAVFKETQYF.

V and J are TRBV15 and TRBJ1-1, with D possibly matching TRBD1 (5 bases). Trimming removed 0 bases at V and 5 bases at J, with 13 bases between. Germline V lookup: CDR1 LNHNV, CDR2 YYDKDF (reference sequence). The CDR3 contains 15 residues. The CDR3 region has the DNA TGTGCCACCAGCAGAGATATAGGGGAAGGAACTGAAGCTTTCTTT. This translates into CATSRDIGEGTEAFF.

The chain combines TRBV5-1 with TRBJ1-1; D is unresolved. Germline-derived CDR1 and CDR2 are SGHRS and YFSETQ. V was pared by 0 bases and J by 4 bases, with 7 bases between. CDR3 length: 13 residues. DNA of the CDR3: TGCGCCAGCAGCTTGGTACCGGGCACTGAAGCTTTCTTT. Its translation is CASSLVPGTEAFF.

The sample holds a few counts of this clone. The chain is built from TRBV7-9 and TRBJ1-6; 7 positions agree with TRBD1. Losses at the gene ends were 8 bases for V and 7 bases for J; bases not matched to a gene: 8. Germline V gene lookup returns CDR1 SEHNR and CDR2 FQNEAQ (reference sequence). The CDR3 sequence is 14 residues long. CDR3 bases: TGTGCCAGCTCGAGGGACAGCTCAAATTCACCCCTCCACTTT. Its protein is CASSRDSSNSPLHF.

V is TRBV23-1 and J is TRBJ1-1, with a possible D match to TRBD1 (5 bases). TRBV23-1 is an ORF for which the function is uncertain. V was shortened by 2 bases and J by 4 bases, with 8 bases between the two germline ends. The CDR3 contains 13 residues. CDR3 sequence: CASSQRGGTEAFF. For the CDR3, the DNA is TGCGCCAGCAGTCAAAGGGGCGGCACTGAAGCTTTCTTT.

J is TRBJ1-2 and V is TRBV24-1; 7 positions agree with TRBD1. The CDR3 extends over 13 amino acids. V shed 0 bases and J 8 bases; nucleotides not matched to a gene: 2. Germline CDR1 is KGHDR and CDR2 is SFDVKD. The CDR3 region has the DNA TGTGCCACCAGTGATTTGAGGGGGCAGGGCTACACCTTC. Encoded protein: CATSDLRGQGYTF.

The gene calls are TRBV9 and TRBJ2-2; 9 bases fit TRBD1. The germline CDR1 and CDR2 sequences are SGDLS and YYNGEE. This CDR3 has 16 residues. With V trimmed by 3 bases and J by 6 bases, 9 bases remained unmatched. The CDR3 DNA follows: TGTGCCAGCAGCGCTCCGGGACAGGGAGTACCCGGGGAGCTGTTTTTT. This encodes CASSAPGQGVPGELFF.

This clone has a handful of counts. The chain recombines TRBV2 with TRBJ2-7; 7 bases match TRBD1. This CDR3 has 15 residues. CDR1 SNHLY and CDR2 FYNNEI come from the germline V gene. The V and J ends lost 6 bases and 2 bases, in that order; junction bases with no gene match: 10. The DNA of the CDR3 is TGTGCCAGCAGCCTTAGGACAGGTCGAACCTACGAGCAGTACTTC. Protein product: CASSLRTGRTYEQYF.